Shown below are 32 T cell receptor beta chains from a single sample sequenced in a study of T cell changes during pregnancy in multiple sclerosis. Clones were sequenced by immunoSEQ multiplex PCR, and TCRdb holds only the in-frame ones, with some missing. The sample contains roughly 69,000 clones, over 75% of which appear only once. The specimen was CD4+ T cells from peripheral blood mononuclear cells, collected in the third trimester of pregnancy. The receptors here all came from a female donor in good health, enrolled as a control in a pregnancy study.

V and J are TRBV19 and TRBJ1-1; D is perhaps TRBD1 (6 bases). The CDR3 is made up of 14 amino acids. The germline CDR1 and CDR2 sequences are LNHDA and SQIVND (reference sequence). V lost 2 bases, J lost 11 bases, and 18 bases lay in between. The CDR3 DNA reads as TGTGCCAGTAGTATACAAACGCGGCCCCAGGGGGCTTTCTTT. Amino acid sequence: CASSIQTRPQGAFF.

This chain connects TRBV6-6 to TRBJ2-5, with D possibly matching TRBD1 (6 bases). Trimming stripped 3 bases from V and 0 bases from J, with 14 bases between. The CDR3 has 16 residues. Per the germline V gene, CDR1 is MNHNY and CDR2 is SVGAGI (reference sequence). The CDR3 nucleotides are TGTGCCAGCAGTTATCCATCCCGGGACAACCAAGAGACCCAGTACTTC. Translation: CASSYPSRDNQETQYF.

This rearrangement joins TRBV5-4 to TRBJ1-4; D is possibly TRBD1 (6 bases). Germline assignment: CDR1 SGHNT and CDR2 YYREEE (reference sequence). The CDR3 is 15 amino acids. Trimming removed 4 bases from V and 2 bases from J, with 12 bases in between. The CDR3 region has the DNA TGTGCCAGCAGCCCGGGGGGCCAGACTAATGAAAAACTGTTTTTT. Translated: CASSPGGQTNEKLFF. The whole variable domain, remainder taken from reference TRBV5-4 and TRBJ1-4, is ETGVTQSPTHLIKTRGQQVTLRCSSQSGHNTVSWYQQALGQGPQFIFQYYREEENGRGNFPPRFSGLQFPNYSSELNVNALELDDSALYLCASSPGGQTNEKLFFGSGTQLSVL.

Concerning this clone itself: The junction departs from germline at one end; a sequencing error may be responsible. J is TRBJ2-5 and V is TRBV7-7, with a possible D match to TRBD1 (5 bases). This CDR3 has 15 amino acids. Germline V lookup: CDR1 SSHAT, CDR2 FNYEAQ (reference sequence). The CDR3 region has the DNA TGTGCTAGCAGCCCCGTTGGGGCAGGGAAGGAGACCCAGTACTTC. It codes for CASSPVGAGKETQYF.

The chain recombines TRBV7-3 with TRBJ1-1; 7 bases match TRBD1. V lost 5 bases, J lost 5 bases, and 5 bases stayed unmatched. In germline, CDR1 is SGHTA, CDR2 FQGTGA. This CDR3 spans 13 amino acids. The CDR3 protein is CASSLLTGTEAFF. CDR3 DNA: TGTGCCAGCAGCCTACTGACAGGGACTGAAGCTTTCTTT. The full variable domain, rest sourced from reference TRBV7-3 and TRBJ1-1, is GAGVSQTPSNKVTEKGKYVELRCDPISGHTALYWYRQSLGQGPEFLIYFQGTGAADDSGLPNDRFFAVRPEGSVSTLKIQRTERGDSAVYLCASSLLTGTEAFFGQGTRLTVV.

The chain couples TRBV7-8 to TRBJ1-2, with 8 positions matching TRBD1. With V trimmed by 1 base and J by 2 bases, 0 bases remained unmatched. The V gene's germline CDR1 is SGHVS and CDR2 FQNEAQ. CDR3 length: 14 residues. For the CDR3, the DNA is TGTGCCAGCAGCTTAGACAGGGGGAACTATGGCTACACCTTC. Translating gives CASSLDRGNYGYTF.

The V call is TRBV7-9, the J call TRBJ1-1; D unclear. The germline gives CDR1 SEHNR, CDR2 FQNEAQ (reference sequence). The CDR3 contains 13 residues. Trimming removed 1 base at V and 6 bases at J, with 9 bases between. The CDR3 sequence: CASSLDGVSEAFF. CDR3 DNA: TGTGCCAGCAGCTTAGACGGGGTTTCTGAAGCTTTCTTT.

The V call is TRBV10-3, the J call TRBJ1-2; possibly TRBD1 for D (6 bases). The CDR3 contains 14 residues. CDR1 ENHRY and CDR2 SYGVKD come from the germline V gene. The ends were cut back, 5 bases at V and 5 bases at J, with 15 bases in the middle. The CDR3 region is CAISTPDRKYGYTF. The CDR3 coding sequence is TGTGCCATCAGTACCCCGGACAGAAAATATGGCTACACCTTC.

V and J are TRBV10-3 and TRBJ1-3, with TRBD1 matching 7 bases. Germline V gene lookup returns CDR1 ENHRY and CDR2 SYGVKD. The CDR3 is 14 amino acids. After removal of 4 bases from V and 6 bases from J, the junction contained 6 bases not matched to a gene. CDR3 DNA sequence: TGTGCCATCAGTGCCGGACAGGAGGCAAACACCATATATTTT. It is translated as CAISAGQEANTIYF.

V and J are TRBV5-1 and TRBJ2-6; perhaps TRBD2 as D (5 bases). The CDR3 is made up of 16 amino acids. Trimming left V 4 bases short and J 0 bases short, with 11 bases between. CDR1 and CDR2 from the germline V gene are SGHRS and YFSETQ. This chain's CDR3 is CASSDPGNSGANVLTF. The CDR3 DNA reads TGCGCCAGCAGCGACCCGGGAAACTCTGGGGCCAACGTCCTGACTTTC.

V usage is TRBV9 and J usage is TRBJ2-5, with 12 bases identical to TRBD2. V was pared by 0 bases and J by 2 bases, with 5 bases of the junction left unmatched. CDR3 size: 17 residues. Germline values: CDR1 SGDLS, CDR2 YYNGEE. CDR3 in amino acids: CASSVGSGLAGQETQYF. The CDR3 nucleotides are TGTGCCAGCAGCGTAGGGAGCGGACTAGCGGGGCAAGAGACCCAGTACTTC.

The rearrangement links TRBV5-1 to TRBJ2-1, with 8 bases that match TRBD1. Germline CDR1 is SGHRS and CDR2 is YFSETQ. V lost 3 bases, J lost 2 bases, and 4 bases stayed unmatched. The length of the CDR3 is 15 residues. The CDR3 coding sequence is TGCGCCAGCAGCTCCGGACAGGGTCCCTACAATGAGCAGTTCTTC. Amino acid sequence: CASSSGQGPYNEQFF.

V gene TRBV6-6 combines with J gene TRBJ2-7; TRBD1 matches at 7 bases. The germline V gene has CDR1 MNHNY and CDR2 SVGAGI (reference sequence). The CDR3 is 16 residues long. Germline trimming cut 4 bases from V and 3 bases from J; bases unmatched to any gene: 12. The CDR3 spells CASSSLTGTVYYEQYF. The CDR3 nucleotides are TGTGCCAGCAGTTCCTTAACCGGGACAGTCTACTACGAGCAGTACTTC.

The V and J genes are TRBV19 and TRBJ1-6; a weak D match, TRBD1 (6 bases). V lost 3 bases to trimming and J lost 9 bases, with 24 bases between them. The germline CDR1 and CDR2 sequences are LNHDA and SQIVND (reference sequence). CDR3 length: 18 amino acids. In DNA, the CDR3 is TGTGCCAGTAGTATTTTCGGGACATCTTCCTCACTGGGTTCACCCCTCCACTTT. This sequence encodes CASSIFGTSSSLGSPLHF. The full variable domain, its missing parts supplied by reference TRBV19 and TRBJ1-6, is DGGITQSPKYLFRKEGQNVTLSCEQNLNHDAMYWYRQDPGQGLRLIYYSQIVNDFQKGDIAEGYSVSREKKESFPLTVTSAQKNPTAFYLCASSIFGTSSSLGSPLHFGNGTRLTVT.

The chain employs TRBV10-3 and TRBJ1-2, with 8 bases matching TRBD1. Germline V gene lookup returns CDR1 ENHRY and CDR2 SYGVKD. The CDR3 length is 13 residues. The junction had 3 bases not matched to a gene; V was cut back by 3 bases and J by 6 bases. The CDR3 nucleotides read TGTGCCATCAGTGATGGCAGGGGGCATGGCTACACCTTC. Amino acids: CAISDGRGHGYTF.

The V and J genes are TRBV6-5 and TRBJ2-7; TRBD2 agrees at 8 bases. In germline, CDR1 is MNHEY, CDR2 SVGAGI. The V and J ends lost 2 bases and 5 bases, in that order; junction bases with no gene match: 8. The CDR3 has 15 amino acids. The CDR3 DNA is TGTGCCAGCAGTTACCGTCGGGGGGGGGTCGACGAGCAGTACTTC. Translating it yields CASSYRRGGVDEQYF.

The chain is built from TRBV18 and TRBJ1-2; tentative D call: TRBD1 (5 bases). Trimming took 4 bases from V and 4 from J, leaving 10 bases between them. Per the germline V gene, CDR1 is KGHSH and CDR2 is LQKENI. This CDR3 comprises 13 residues. DNA of the CDR3: TGTGCCAGCTCACGCGACAGCAGCTATGGCTACACCTTC. Protein product: CASSRDSSYGYTF. The full variable domain, completed using reference TRBV18 and TRBJ1-2, is NAGVMQNPRHLVRRRGQEARLRCSPMKGHSHVYWYRQLPEEGLKFMVYLQKENIIDESGMPKERFSAEFPKEGPSILRIQQVVRGDSAAYFCASSRDSSYGYTFGSGTRLTVV.

The J gene is TRBJ1-3, the V gene TRBV11-2; 7 bases align to TRBD1. The ends lost 3 bases at V and 3 bases at J; junction bases unmatched: 8. Germline-derived CDR1 and CDR2 are SGHAT and FQNNGV. The CDR3 has 16 residues. The CDR3 loop is CASSFTGTEIGNTIYF. CDR3 DNA: TGTGCCAGCAGCTTTACCGGGACAGAGATTGGAAACACCATATATTTT.

The sample holds one count of this clone. The chain has TRBV13 and TRBJ1-2; the D gene is possibly TRBD1 (5 bases). With 3 bases removed from V and 3 bases from J, the gap between germline ends came to 11 bases. In germline, CDR1 is PRHDT, CDR2 FYEKMQ (reference sequence). The CDR3 consists of 14 residues. The chain's CDR3 is CASSFSGKDYGYTF. The CDR3 DNA follows: TGTGCCAGCAGCTTTTCAGGGAAGGACTATGGCTACACCTTC.

The J gene is TRBJ2-5, the V gene TRBV15; D may be TRBD2 (6 bases). Between the trimmed V and J ends, which lost 0 bases and 2 bases, there was a span of 13 bases. Germline V CDR1 and CDR2: LNHNV, YYDKDF (reference sequence). The CDR3 runs 16 residues. The DNA of the CDR3 is TGTGCCACCAGCAGAGACAGGGTGGCGGGGCAAGAGACCCAGTACTTC. It specifies CATSRDRVAGQETQYF.

This sequence joins TRBV5-1 and TRBJ1-1; unclear D gene. Germline V gene sequence: CDR1 SGHRS, CDR2 YFSETQ. The length of the CDR3 is 14 residues. The germline V and J ends were trimmed by 2 bases and 0 bases, with 8 bases remaining between them. The CDR3 nucleotides read TGCGCCAGCAGCTTCGACAACATGAACACTGAAGCTTTCTTT. Amino acid sequence: CASSFDNMNTEAFF.

V is TRBV9 and J is TRBJ2-3, with D possibly being TRBD2 (5 bases). Germline V lookup: CDR1 SGDLS, CDR2 YYNGEE. V was trimmed by 2 bases and J by 1 base, leaving 11 bases between them. The CDR3 sequence is 15 residues long. The CDR3 DNA follows: TGTGCCAGCAGCGTCTCAAGCGGAGGCACAGATACGCAGTATTTT. This gives the protein CASSVSSGGTDTQYF.

The rearrangement joins TRBV6-6 to TRBJ2-3, with TRBD1 as a possible D gene (6 bases). The length of the CDR3 is 15 residues. Trimming removed 0 bases from V and 5 bases from J, with 12 bases in between. The germline gives CDR1 MNHNY, CDR2 SVGAGI (reference sequence). The CDR3 region has the DNA TGTGCCAGCAGTTACTCTACCACAGGGAGAGATACGCAGTATTTT. The encoded protein is CASSYSTTGRDTQYF.

This chain connects TRBV4-2 to TRBJ2-5, with 11 positions matching TRBD2. The ends lost 4 bases at V and 2 bases at J; junction bases unmatched: 9. The CDR3 is 17 amino acids. Germline assignment: CDR1 LGHNA and CDR2 YNFKEQ. CDR3 nucleotide sequence: TGTGCCAGCAGCCCGGATTCGGGACTAGCGGTTCAAGAGACCCAGTACTTC. It specifies CASSPDSGLAVQETQYF.

The J gene is TRBJ1-5, the V gene TRBV4-2; no firm D call. Germline V lookup: CDR1 LGHNA, CDR2 YNFKEQ. CDR3 size: 16 residues. V dropped 1 base and J dropped 6 bases, with 16 bases sitting between them. The CDR3 here is CASSQGDEGAGQPQHF. Here the CDR3 DNA reads TGTGCCAGCAGCCAAGGGGATGAGGGTGCAGGTCAGCCCCAGCATTTT.

This clone was picked up a small number of times. The J gene is TRBJ1-2, the V gene TRBV30; possible D gene TRBD1, 5 bases. The V gene's germline CDR1 is GTSNPN and CDR2 SVGIG (reference sequence). The CDR3 extends over 13 amino acids. Trimming took off 0 bases at V and 2 bases at J, with 7 bases between the two ends. CDR3 in DNA: TGTGCCTGGAGTGTAAAGGGGAACTATGGCTACACCTTC. Protein sequence: CAWSVKGNYGYTF.

This clone was observed a handful of times. The chain is built from TRBV12-5 and TRBJ1-1, with 9 bases fitting TRBD1. From germline, CDR1 is LGHNT and CDR2 FRNRAP. There are 13 residues in the CDR3. V gave up 6 bases and J gave up 5 bases; unmatched junction bases: 4. Written as DNA, the CDR3 is TGTGCTAGTGGAAAGACAGGGGGGACTGAAGCTTTCTTT. This encodes CASGKTGGTEAFF.

V is TRBV5-1 and J is TRBJ2-1; D gene uncertain. Germline-derived CDR1 and CDR2 are SGHRS and YFSETQ. V lost 7 bases and J 0 bases, leaving 8 bases between the germline ends. This CDR3 is 13 amino acids long. CDR3 coding DNA: TGCGCCAGCCAGGATAGCTCCTACAATGAGCAGTTCTTC. Protein product: CASQDSSYNEQFF.

This chain joins TRBV11-3 and TRBJ2-1, with TRBD2 matching 9 bases. This CDR3 is built from 15 residues. The trim removed 6 bases at V and 6 bases at J, leaving 9 bases unmatched. Per germline, CDR1 SGHNT and CDR2 YENEEA. The CDR3 DNA is TGTGCCAGCAGTAAGCGACTAGCGGACAGCAATGAGCAGTTCTTC. Its protein is CASSKRLADSNEQFF.

V usage is TRBV9 and J usage is TRBJ1-2; D unresolved. CDR1 is SGDLS, CDR2 YYNGEE, per germline. V lost 0 bases and J 4 bases, leaving 10 bases between the germline ends. The CDR3 runs 14 residues. Here the CDR3 reads CASSVEERGYGYTF. The CDR3 DNA reads TGTGCCAGCAGCGTAGAGGAGCGAGGCTATGGCTACACCTTC.

V usage is TRBV7-2 and J usage is TRBJ2-1, with D possibly being TRBD2 (6 bases). The CDR3 has 15 residues. The V and J ends lost 3 bases and 0 bases respectively, with 9 bases between them. Germline V gene sequence: CDR1 SGHTA, CDR2 FQGNSA. CDR3 nucleotide sequence: TGTGCCAGCAGCTTCCGGGGGACCTCCTACAATGAGCAGTTCTTC. This translates into CASSFRGTSYNEQFF.

This clone appeared a single time. The chain joins TRBV7-8 to TRBJ1-6, with no clear D. V lost 5 bases to trimming and J lost 2 bases, with 10 bases between them. This CDR3 spans 15 amino acids. The germline V gene has CDR1 SGHVS and CDR2 FQNEAQ. CDR3 loop: CASSRIGAYNSPLHF. CDR3 nucleotides: TGTGCCAGCAGCCGAATAGGAGCCTATAATTCACCCCTCCACTTT.